These 18 T cell receptor beta chains originate from one sample sequenced in a study of T cell responses to AZD1222 COVID-19 vaccine. Profiled with immunoSEQ multiplex PCR; TCRdb holds only in-frame clones, not every one. The sample contains approximately 130,000 clones, 93% of which appear only once. Sequenced material: peripheral blood, taken on day 0 of AZD1222 vaccination. Receptor source: an adult in good health.

As regards this clone: Germline and junction disagree at one end, which may indicate a read error. The chain uses TRBV2 and TRBJ1-1; D unclear. Germline CDR1 and CDR2: SNHLY and FYNNEI. CDR3 length: 14 amino acids. CDR3: CASREESMNTEAFF. CDR3 nucleotide sequence: TGTGCCAGCAGGGAAGAATCTATGAACACTGAAGCTTTCTTT.

In its sample, this clone was seen once. This chain joins TRBV18 and TRBJ2-6; no clear D gene. The CDR3 extends over 15 amino acids. Deletions cut 3 bases from V and 5 bases from J, with 11 bases between. Germline CDR1 and CDR2: KGHSH and LQKENI. CDR3 protein: CASSPFEGRANVLTF. The CDR3, as DNA: TGTGCCAGCTCACCCTTTGAAGGAAGGGCCAACGTCCTGACTTTC.

CDR3 loop: CASSASGGLSTGELFF. CDR3 DNA: TGTGCCAGCAGCGCCTCAGGTGGACTGTCCACCGGGGAGCTGTTTTTT. The V gene is TRBV9, the J gene TRBJ2-2; possibly TRBD2 for D (5 bases). The V end lost 3 bases, the J end lost 4 bases, and 16 bases lay between the germline ends. The CDR3 totals 16 residues. Germline V CDR1 and CDR2: SGDLS, YYNGEE.

This clone has only one observation. The V and J genes are TRBV11-2 and TRBJ2-3, with D unresolved. Between the trimmed V and J ends, which lost 0 bases and 0 bases, there was a span of 13 bases. Germline V CDR1 and CDR2: SGHAT, FQNNGV. The CDR3 sequence is 17 residues long. CDR3 loop: CASSLEQRLTSTDTQYF. CDR3 nucleotides: TGTGCCAGCAGCTTAGAACAGCGCCTAACGAGCACAGATACGCAGTATTTT. The full variable domain, its missing parts supplied by reference TRBV11-2 and TRBJ2-3, is EAGVAQSPRYKIIEKRQSVAFWCNPISGHATLYWYQQILGQGPKLLIQFQNNGVVDDSQLPKDRFSAERLKGVDSTLKIQPAKLEDSAVYLCASSLEQRLTSTDTQYFGPGTRLTVL.

The chain combines TRBV9 with TRBJ1-1; no clear D gene. V was shortened by 3 bases and J by 4 bases, with 16 bases between the two germline ends. The CDR3 has 15 residues. Looked up from germline, CDR1 is SGDLS and CDR2 is YYNGEE. CDR3 nucleotide sequence: TGTGCCAGCAGCGCGACCTCGTTGGGGAGCACTGAAGCTTTCTTT. Translating it yields CASSATSLGSTEAFF.

The rearrangement links TRBV5-1 to TRBJ2-1; D unresolved. In germline, CDR1 is SGHRS, CDR2 YFSETQ. Between the trimmed V and J ends, which lost 2 bases and 7 bases, there was a span of 28 bases. This CDR3 is 19 amino acids long. CDR3 nucleotides: TGCGCCAGCAGCTTTCCGCCAGCAAACGACGCGAGTCTGTGGAATGAGCAGTTCTTC. This codes for CASSFPPANDASLWNEQFF.

The chain employs TRBV7-2 and TRBJ2-5; D gene ambiguous. Germline V gene lookup returns CDR1 SGHTA and CDR2 FQGNSA. CDR3 length equals 12 residues. The V end was cut by 4 bases, the J end by 4 bases, with 7 bases between. The CDR3, as DNA: TGTGCCAGCAGCTCCTCCAGAGAGACCCAGTACTTC. The encoded protein is CASSSSRETQYF.

The J gene is TRBJ1-5, the V gene TRBV10-3; weak D call: TRBD1 (5 bases). This CDR3 is built from 13 residues. Trimming stripped 0 bases from V and 7 bases from J, with 7 bases between. Germline loops: CDR1 ENHRY, CDR2 SYGVKD. Here the CDR3 DNA reads TGTGCCATCAGTGAGTCCAGGGTGCAGCCCCAGCATTTT. It codes for CAISESRVQPQHF.

This chain links TRBV10-3 with TRBJ1-2; D gene uncertain. The ends were cut back, 0 bases at V and 5 bases at J, with 10 bases in the middle. The length of the CDR3 is 14 residues. Germline V gene data show CDR1 as ENHRY and CDR2 as SYGVKD. The CDR3 loop is CAISESRPVYGYTF. CDR3 in DNA: TGTGCCATCAGTGAGTCTAGGCCCGTTTATGGCTACACCTTC.

This sequence joins TRBV6-4 and TRBJ1-6; D may be TRBD1 (6 bases). This CDR3 is 15 amino acids long. Germline CDR1 MRHNA, CDR2 SNTAGT. V gave up 5 bases and J gave up 8 bases, with 16 bases separating them. The CDR3 sequence: CASSSGGGFDSPLHF. The DNA for the CDR3 is TGTGCCAGCAGTTCGGGGGGCGGTTTTGATTCACCCCTCCACTTT.

The rearrangement links TRBV6-5 to TRBJ1-2, with no clear D. Deletions cut 9 bases from V and 1 base from J, with 6 bases between. Germline-derived CDR1 and CDR2 are MNHEY and SVGAGI. The length of the CDR3 is 11 residues. As DNA, the CDR3 is TGTGCCAGTGGACTTAACTATGGCTACACCTTC. This codes for CASGLNYGYTF.

The V gene is TRBV2, the J gene TRBJ2-1, with D unclear. This CDR3 region has 16 residues. Trimming pared 1 base from V and 3 bases from J, leaving 13 bases between. Germline V gives CDR1 SNHLY, CDR2 FYNNEI. As DNA, the CDR3 is TGTGCCAGCAGTGAAGAGGCTGGCGGCAACTACAATGAGCAGTTCTTC. Protein product: CASSEEAGGNYNEQFF.

The V and J genes are TRBV6-6 and TRBJ1-3; D gene unclear. The CDR3 is 15 amino acids. Germline V gene data show CDR1 as MNHNY and CDR2 as SVGAGI (reference sequence). Deletions cut 2 bases from V and 4 bases from J, with 12 bases between. DNA of the CDR3: TGTGCCAGCAGTTACCCCCCCGATACGGGAAACACCATATATTTT. It encodes CASSYPPDTGNTIYF.

As to this clone: An end of the junction does not agree with germline; a read error may underlie this. This chain joins TRBV25-1 and TRBJ1-2; 7 nucleotides line up with TRBD1. This CDR3 is built from 13 residues. CDR1 and CDR2 (germline): MGHDK, SYGVNS. The CDR3 region has the DNA TGTGCCAGCAGTCAATACAGGGGCTATGGCTACACCTTC. Its protein product is CASSQYRGYGYTF.

The chain combines TRBV2 with TRBJ1-6; perhaps TRBD1 as D (6 bases). The CDR3 spans 17 residues. V lost 0 bases and J 10 bases, leaving 19 bases between the germline ends. Germline V gene data show CDR1 as SNHLY and CDR2 as FYNNEI. The CDR3 DNA reads TGTGCCAGCAGTGAAGCCCCTCCCAGGGGAAGTGGCTCACCCCTCCACTTT. Translated: CASSEAPPRGSGSPLHF.

The chain links TRBV12-3 or TRBV12-4 to TRBJ1-3; D is ambiguous. The CDR3 is 11 amino acids. The ends were cut back, 1 base at V and 15 bases at J, with 10 bases in the middle. CDR3 sequence (DNA): TGTGCCAGCAGTTTAGGGGCGGAGAAATATTTT. It encodes CASSLGAEKYF.

The chain carries TRBV6-5 and TRBJ2-2; TRBD2 agrees at 9 bases. Germline CDR1 reads MNHEY; CDR2 reads SVGAGI. There are 14 residues in the CDR3. V trimming: 11 bases; J trimming: 5 bases; junction bases outside the gene matches: 9. The CDR3 DNA reads TGTGCCTCCCAGCGGGGGGTAGAAACCGGGGAGCTGTTTTTT. It specifies CASQRGVETGELFF.

V gene TRBV7-3 combines with J gene TRBJ2-1; 8 nucleotides match TRBD2. The CDR3 totals 16 residues. After removal of 4 bases from V and 9 bases from J, the junction contained 14 bases not matched to a gene. Germline CDR1 is SGHTA and CDR2 is FQGTGA. DNA for the CDR3: TGTGCCAGCAGCTCCAAGGGTGGCGGGGGGTCTATTGAGCAGTTCTTC. It encodes CASSSKGGGGSIEQFF.